A few counts support the clone carrying this T cell receptor beta chain. The antigen remains undetermined. Germline V gene data show CDR1 as SNHLY and CDR2 as FYNNEI. This CDR3 is 14 amino acids long. J was trimmed by 6 bases and V by 6 bases; bases with no gene match: 8. This sample stems from a study of identical twins. Template switching, a step in the protocol, added a universal primer site, and cDNA carried unique molecular identifiers. TCRdb ran MiXCR on the 5' RACE reads and lists one entry per CDR3 protein. The table lists around 680,000 distinct CDR3 sequences, approximately 9% of them singletons. General study points: Insertion counts were lower in abundant cord blood beta clonotypes, a trend that memory repertoires did not show. Conclusions were based on cross-sectional statistical analysis, without following the same donors. The authors noted that invariant MAIT and iNKT cells could partly confound zero-insertion analyses.

These data were likewise used in another study, on yellow fever vaccine responses in identical twins.

Sequencing was done on a sample of PBMCs. The chain couples TRBV2 to TRBJ2-3, with 8 nucleotides matching TRBD2. This TCR was recovered from a woman aged 18-35 years in good health. As DNA, the CDR3 is TGTGCCAGCAGGCCGACCGGGAGGGCGGATACGCAGTATTTT. Translated: CASRPTGRADTQYF.